This is a list of T cell receptor beta chains from one sample in a study of molecular identifiers for immune sequencing clone quantification. TCRdb called the PCR reads again in MiXCR, with one record for every CDR3 protein. The repertoire includes about 640,000 distinct CDR3 sequences, about 20% of them detected once, and about 0.9% sits in the top ten. The sequencing sample was made of naive CD8+ T cells from blood, with Jurkat cell RNA spiked in. The receptors were gathered from a human donor in good health. Some libraries in this study had Jurkat cell RNA spiked in. CDR3s include the opening cysteine and the closing phenylalanine or tryptophan. The D gene is left open where the match is weak. The size entry is marked missing in some rows and otherwise reads once, few, many or a size class.

v_gene	abundance	j_gene	d_gene	CDR3aa	CDR3nt
TRBV4-1	many	TRBJ2-5	TRBD2	CASSLRIRAGDQETQYF	TGCGCCAGCAGCCTTCGGATTAGAGCGGGGGACCAAGAGACCCAGTACTTC
TRBV30	few	TRBJ1-2	-	CAWSVRGGGFGYTF	TGTGCCTGGAGTGTTAGGGGAGGGGGTTTCGGCTACACCTTC
TRBV20-1	once	TRBJ2-7	TRBD2	CSARDGGTYGQYF	TGCAGTGCTAGGGACGGGGGGACCTACGGGCAGTACTTC
TRBV27	few	TRBJ2-7	TRBD2	CASSPLGGGYEQYF	TGTGCCAGCAGTCCCCTCGGGGGAGGGTACGAGCAGTACTTC
TRBV4-1	many	TRBJ2-7	-	CASSQVPSSYEQYF	TGCGCCAGCAGCCAAGTTCCCAGCTCCTACGAGCAGTACTTC
TRBV7-3	-	TRBJ2-3	-	CASSPLGGGALDTQYF	TGTGCCAGCAGCCCCCTAGGGGGGGGGGCCCTGGATACGCAGTATTTT
TRBV27	many	TRBJ2-7	-	CASSIRGNYEQYF	TGTGCCAGCAGTATAAGGGGGAACTACGAGCAGTACTTC
TRBV6-2/TRBV6-3	-	TRBJ2-5	TRBD1	CASSYGRTGRQETQYF	TGTGCCAGCAGTTACGGCCGGACAGGGCGCCAAGAGACCCAGTACTTC
TRBV12-3/TRBV12-4	few	TRBJ1-1	-	CASSPFPDITEAFF	TGTGCCAGCAGTCCCTTCCCGGACATCACTGAAGCTTTCTTT
TRBV7-8	-	TRBJ2-7	TRBD2	CASSLEVAGRYEQYF	TGTGCCAGCAGCTTAGAAGTAGCGGGGCGCTACGAGCAGTACTTC
TRBV28	-	TRBJ2-1	-	CASSLRLLNEQFF	TGTGCCAGCAGTTTAAGACTACTCAATGAGCAGTTCTTC
TRBV13	-	TRBJ2-1	-	CASSLGASGEQFF	TGTGCCAGCAGCTTAGGGGCTTCCGGTGAGCAGTTCTTC
TRBV10-3	many	TRBJ2-5	TRBD1	CAISVEGAVETQYF	TGTGCCATCAGTGTTGAGGGGGCGGTTGAGACCCAGTACTTC